This T cell receptor beta chain is from a study of cytomegalovirus exposure and HLA in healthy donors. General study results and limits: TCR beta sequences numbering 15,000 to 20,000 were associated with HLA alleles at 0.05 false discovery rate in a later analysis. Trimming of TCR beta V- and J-genes showed a link, identified in a later analysis, to a missense DCLRE1C variant. Sequencing likely generated an artifact that appeared as a cluster of highly shared sequence variants.

Primers for the PCR totalled 60 Vbeta and 13 Jbeta. The method was immunoSEQ multiplex PCR; TCRdb's version includes in-frame clones alone and lacks a portion of them. Of about 62,000 clones in the sample, around 87% are singletons; the top ten hold more than 1.4%. In regard to this clone: No antigen is known for it.

Sequenced: PBMCs. This clonotype was obtained from a man aged 18 to 30 in good health and CMV-seronegative.

For the CDR3, the DNA is TGTGCCAGCAGTGTCGGACAATCATGGAACGGTGAAGCTTTCTTT. It codes for CASSVGQSWNGEAFF. The rearrangement joins TRBV6-5 to TRBJ1-1; tentative D call: TRBD1 (5 bases). Trimming cost V 5 bases and J 7 bases, with 20 bases left between them. The V gene's germline CDR1 is MNHEY and CDR2 SVGAGI. The length of the CDR3 is 15 residues.